This TCR beta chain comes out of a study of vaccination and CD4 T cells after COVID-19. About the research overall: The stimulating agents, overlapping spike peptides, came from SARS-CoV-2, HCoV-NL63, HCoV-OC43 and HCoV-229E.

An Oncomine TCR Beta short-read assay was used to sequence the DNA from cultured CD4+ T cells. Using its own MiXCR run on the PCR reads, TCRdb lists one record per CDR3 protein. The sample has about 17,000 distinct CDR3 sequences; approximately 45% are singletons. Treatment defined: roughly 11-day PBMC culture with coronavirus spike peptide pools or control peptides (ViraFEST assay). CDR1 is MNHNS and CDR2 is SASEGT in the germline V gene. The CDR3 runs to 16 residues. Deletions cut 7 bases from V and 4 bases from J, with 22 bases between. Remarks on this clonotype: As yet, its antigen is unknown.

The clonotype comes from a human donor who had recovered from COVID-19. The chain is built from TRBV6-1 and TRBJ1-1; no clear D gene. The sequencing here drew on CD4+ T cells from blood, cultured in vitro, taken before SARS-CoV-2 vaccination. The CDR3 DNA follows: TGTGCCAGCACCGGTGGGAGTGGAGGTTGGGCCACTGAAGCTTTCTTT. Translation: CASTGGSGGWATEAFF.